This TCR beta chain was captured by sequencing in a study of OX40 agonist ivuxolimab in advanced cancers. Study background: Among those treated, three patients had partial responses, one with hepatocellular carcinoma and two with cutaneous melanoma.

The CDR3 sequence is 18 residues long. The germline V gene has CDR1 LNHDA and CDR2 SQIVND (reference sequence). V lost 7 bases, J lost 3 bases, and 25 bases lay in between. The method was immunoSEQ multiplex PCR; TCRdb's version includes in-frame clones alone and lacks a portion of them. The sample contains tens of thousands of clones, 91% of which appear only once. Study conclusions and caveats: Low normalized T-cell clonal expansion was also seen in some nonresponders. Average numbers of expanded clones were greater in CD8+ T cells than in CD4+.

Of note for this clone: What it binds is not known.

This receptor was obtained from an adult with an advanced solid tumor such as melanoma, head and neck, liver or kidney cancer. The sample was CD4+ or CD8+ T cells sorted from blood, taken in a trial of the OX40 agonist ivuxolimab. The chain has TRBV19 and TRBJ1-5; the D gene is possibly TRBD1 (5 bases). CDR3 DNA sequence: TGTGCCAGTACCTTCTGGGCCCGGGGGATTCTCTTCAATCAGCCCCAGCATTTT. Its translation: CASTFWARGILFNQPQHF.